The rows below give T cell receptor beta chains drawn from one sample of a study of T cells in Graves' hyperthyroidism and ophthalmopathy. TCRdb recomputed calls from the multiplex PCR reads with MiXCR, one row per CDR3 protein. The table includes about 380,000 distinct CDR3 sequences, about 18% detected once. Sequences were obtained from blood. The origin of the receptors is a man aged 18 to 35 with Graves' ophthalmopathy. Both conserved end residues are part of each CDR3. D genes are given only for firm matches. Rows give clone size only sometimes, using once, few, many, or a class for an expanded clone.

many,TRBJ1-1,-,TRBV12-3/TRBV12-4,CASSSNGGNTEAFF,TGTGCCAGCAGCTCCAATGGGGGGAACACTGAAGCTTTCTTT
many,TRBJ1-1,TRBD1,TRBV29-1,CSVRTGHTEAFF,TGCAGCGTCCGGACAGGGCACACTGAAGCTTTCTTT
few,TRBJ2-2,TRBD1,TRBV5-1,CASSTGQGANTGELFF,TGCGCCAGCAGCACCGGACAGGGGGCGAACACCGGGGAGCTGTTTTTT
-,TRBJ2-2,-,TRBV7-6,CASSQDSRAGELFF,TGTGCCAGCAGCCAGGATTCCAGGGCCGGGGAGCTGTTTTTT
many,TRBJ1-6,TRBD1,TRBV27,CASSAALTGGLWNSPLHF,TGTGCCAGCAGCGCCGCCCTGACAGGGGGATTGTGGAATTCACCCCTCCACTTT
many,TRBJ1-1,-,TRBV7-8,CASSLARGDTEAFF,TGCGCCAGCAGCTTGGCTCGGGGGGACACTGAAGCTTTCTTT
-,TRBJ2-3,TRBD2,TRBV7-9,CASNDPPAGLAGASSSTDTQYF,TGTGCCAGCAACGATCCCCCTGCGGGACTAGCGGGGGCCTCTTCTAGCACAGATACGCAGTATTTT
many,TRBJ1-1,TRBD1,TRBV29-1,CSGTGQMNTEAFF,TGCAGCGGGACAGGGCAAATGAACACTGAAGCTTTCTTT
many,TRBJ2-7,TRBD1,TRBV7-8,CASSLTGTGFYEQYF,TGTGCCAGCAGCCTCACCGGGACAGGGTTTTACGAGCAGTACTTC
few,TRBJ2-2,-,TRBV7-8,CASSLALATGEPFF,TGTGCCAGCAGCTTAGCGTTAGCCACCGGGGAGCCGTTTTTT
-,TRBJ2-7,TRBD2,TRBV20-1,CSASTGTSGNYEQYF,TGCAGTGCTAGCACCGGGACTAGCGGTAACTACGAGCAGTACTTC
many,TRBJ1-1,-,TRBV9,CASSVGGADTEAFF,TGTGCCAGCAGCGTGGGGGGAGCGGACACTGAAGCTTTCTTT
many,TRBJ2-7,-,TRBV5-1,CASSLASGATYEQYF,TGCGCCAGCAGCTTGGCGTCGGGGGCCACCTACGAGCAGTACTTC
-,TRBJ2-3,-,TRBV6-1,CASRAGPRTDTQYF,TGTGCCAGCAGAGCGGGCCCTCGCACAGATACGCAGTATTTT
many,TRBJ2-3,TRBD2,TRBV11-2,CASSLVASGAYTDTQYF,TGTGCCAGCAGCTTAGTTGCTAGCGGGGCCTACACAGATACGCAGTATTTT
-,TRBJ1-2,-,TRBV19,CASSPSLGTYGYTF,TGTGCCAGTAGTCCGTCCCTCGGGACTTATGGCTACACCTTC
many,TRBJ1-4,-,TRBV7-9,CASSSRQTTNEKLFF,TGTGCCAGCAGCTCTCGACAGACAACTAATGAAAAACTGTTTTTT
few,TRBJ2-7,-,TRBV10-2,CASSEIRSSYEQYF,TGCGCCAGCAGTGAGATCAGGTCATCCTACGAGCAGTACTTC
-,TRBJ1-2,-,TRBV28,CASRVGGVYGYTF,TGTGCCAGCAGGGTGGGGGGAGTATATGGCTACACCTTC
many,TRBJ1-6,-,TRBV7-2,CASGPGTGNSPLHF,TGTGCCAGCGGTCCCGGGACGGGGAATTCACCCCTCCACTTT
many,TRBJ1-2,-,TRBV6-2/TRBV6-3,CASSPNIGHYGYTF,TGTGCCAGCAGTCCGAATATTGGGCACTATGGCTACACCTTC
-,TRBJ1-2,-,TRBV5-1,CASSLSGGGSYGYTF,TGCGCCAGCAGCTTATCCGGGGGCGGGAGCTATGGCTACACCTTC
-,TRBJ1-6,-,TRBV7-8,CASSSYRQANSPLHF,TGTGCCAGCAGCTCATATAGACAGGCGAATTCACCCCTCCACTTT
many,TRBJ1-2,TRBD1,TRBV20-1,CSALPGQGAGGYTF,TGCAGTGCTCTTCCCGGACAGGGGGCAGGTGGCTACACCTTC